Each of the 9 T cell receptor beta chains below was sequenced from the same sample in a study of shared clonotypes between healthy human individuals. CD45RO-negative CD8 cells positively selected for CCR7 made up the naive population, which excluded terminally differentiated effector memory CD45RA+ cells. Data came from immunoSEQ multiplex PCR; TCRdb stores just in-frame clones and leaves some out. Of about 590,000 clones listed, about 95% were seen once; the top ten hold 0.11%. The material sequenced was naive CD8+ T cells sorted from blood. These receptor sequences come from a woman in her 30s in good health.

The chain recombines TRBV5-1 with TRBJ2-1; D not certain. The CDR3 length is 14 residues. V shed 4 bases and J shed 1 base, with 9 bases lying between them. Germline assignment: CDR1 SGHRS and CDR2 YFSETQ. The CDR3 nucleotides are TGCGCCAGCAGCGCGGACGGTTCCTACAATGAGCAGTTCTTC. Its protein is CASSADGSYNEQFF. The full variable domain, in which reference TRBV5-1 and TRBJ2-1 provide the parts outside the CDR3, is KAGVTQTPRYLIKTRGQQVTLSCSPISGHRSVSWYQQTPGQGLQFLFEYFSETQRNKGNFPGRFSGRQFSNSRSEMNVSTLELGDSALYLCASSADGSYNEQFFGPGTRLTVL.

The chain has TRBV28 and TRBJ2-7; 13 bases agree with TRBD2. The junction had 6 bases not matched to a gene; V was cut back by 3 bases and J by 7 bases. Per germline, CDR1 MDHEN and CDR2 SYDVKM. This CDR3 comprises 15 residues. The CDR3 here is CASSFRTSGRLEQYF. The CDR3 region has the DNA TGTGCCAGCAGTTTCCGGACTAGCGGGAGACTTGAGCAGTACTTC. The whole variable domain, remainder taken from reference TRBV28 and TRBJ2-7, is DVKVTQSSRYLVKRTGEKVFLECVQDMDHENMFWYRQDPGLGLRLIYFSYDVKMKEKGDIPEGYSVSREKKERFSLILESASTNQTSMYLCASSFRTSGRLEQYFGPGTRLTVT.

The chain recombines TRBV4-1 with TRBJ1-1; no definite D call. The CDR3 has 15 residues. Germline V lookup: CDR1 MGHRA, CDR2 YSYEKL. The germline V and J ends were trimmed by 2 bases and 0 bases, with 10 bases remaining between them. As DNA, the CDR3 is TGCGCCAGCAGCCAATCCCAGAGCATGAACACTGAAGCTTTCTTT. It is translated as CASSQSQSMNTEAFF.

The chain carries TRBV29-1 and TRBJ2-7; D might be TRBD2 (5 bases). Germline-derived CDR1 and CDR2 are SQVTM and ANQGSEA. CDR3 length: 14 amino acids. V was clipped by 8 bases and J by 0 bases, with 17 bases between them. CDR3 DNA: TGCAGCCTCCGTAGGAGGCAAAGCTCCTACGAGCAGTACTTC. Its protein is CSLRRRQSSYEQYF.

J is TRBJ1-5 and V is TRBV19; the match to TRBD1 covers 8 bases. From germline, CDR1 is LNHDA and CDR2 SQIVND (reference sequence). V shed 11 bases and J 6 bases; nucleotides not matched to a gene: 12. The CDR3 runs 14 residues. The CDR3 DNA reads as TGTGCCTCTCAAGGCCAGGGGGCGCGTCAGCCCCAGCATTTT. This codes for CASQGQGARQPQHF.

This chain connects TRBV7-9 to TRBJ2-1; 10 nucleotides line up with TRBD1. Germline CDR1 reads SEHNR; CDR2 reads FQNEAQ (reference sequence). CDR3 length equals 15 residues. The V gene end was trimmed by 2 bases and the J gene end by 8 bases; junction bases not matched to a gene: 6. The CDR3 coding sequence is TGTGCCAGCAGCTTACCGGACAGGGGGGTACATGAGCAGTTCTTC. It is translated as CASSLPDRGVHEQFF. Full variable domain (rest looked up from reference TRBV7-9 and TRBJ2-1): DTGVSQNPRHKITKRGQNVTFRCDPISEHNRLYWYRQTLGQGPEFLTYFQNEAQLEKSRLLSDRFSAERPKGSFSTLEIQRTEQGDSAMYLCASSLPDRGVHEQFFGPGTRLTVL.

V usage is TRBV5-1 and J usage is TRBJ2-2; 7 bases align to TRBD1. The germline V gene encodes CDR1 SGHRS and CDR2 YFSETQ. Trimming cost V 3 bases and J 2 bases; bases outside gene matches: 7. The CDR3 runs 16 residues. DNA for the CDR3: TGCGCCAGCAGCTACCGGGACAGAAGTAACACCGGGGAGCTGTTTTTT. The encoded protein is CASSYRDRSNTGELFF. Full variable domain (remainder filled in from reference TRBV5-1 and TRBJ2-2): KAGVTQTPRYLIKTRGQQVTLSCSPISGHRSVSWYQQTPGQGLQFLFEYFSETQRNKGNFPGRFSGRQFSNSRSEMNVSTLELGDSALYLCASSYRDRSNTGELFFGEGSRLTVL.

The chain links TRBV28 to TRBJ2-5; no reliable D call. V lost 2 bases to trimming and J lost 5 bases, with 18 bases between them. This CDR3 comprises 16 residues. Germline V CDR1 and CDR2: MDHEN, SYDVKM. The CDR3 loop is CASSLGLLLAGETQYF. In DNA form, the CDR3 reads TGTGCCAGCAGTTTAGGGCTCCTCCTGGCTGGGGAGACCCAGTACTTC.

V is TRBV4-1 and J is TRBJ1-1; D uncertain. From germline, CDR1 is MGHRA and CDR2 YSYEKL. This CDR3 contains 15 residues. Trimming pared 1 base from V and 2 bases from J, leaving 11 bases between. CDR3 coding DNA: TGCGCCAGCAGCCAAGGGGCTAGCGATAACACTGAAGCTTTCTTT. This sequence encodes CASSQGASDNTEAFF.